Below are 8 T cell receptor beta chains sequenced from a single sample in a study of blood T cell repertoires in COVID-19. Clones were read by immunoSEQ multiplex PCR, and TCRdb kept only the in-frame ones, dropping some. The sample has some 330,000 clones, 80% to 85% seen once. The specimen sequenced was PBMCs or T cells enriched from blood (not recorded which). Every receptor here comes from a woman aged 45 to 65 who had recovered from COVID-19.

The V gene is TRBV7-2, the J gene TRBJ2-7; TRBD1 matches 11 bases. V shed 5 bases, J shed 2 bases, and the junction held 5 bases outside the gene matches. This CDR3 is built from 15 residues. Germline assignment: CDR1 SGHTA and CDR2 FQGNSA. CDR3 nucleotide sequence: TGTGCCAGCAGCACAGGACAGGGGGCGCCCTACGAGCAGTACTTC. Its translation: CASSTGQGAPYEQYF.

This clone was seen once. The chain uses TRBV7-2 and TRBJ1-6, with D possibly being TRBD1 (5 bases). From germline, CDR1 is SGHTA and CDR2 FQGNSA. The CDR3 is 17 residues long. Trimming took 5 bases from V and 0 from J, leaving 14 bases between them. CDR3 DNA sequence: TGTGCCAGCAGCAAAACCGGGGGGAGCTCCTATAATTCACCCCTCCACTTT. It encodes CASSKTGGSSYNSPLHF.

V gene TRBV5-6 combines with J gene TRBJ1-1; D is ambiguous. V lost 5 bases to trimming and J lost 7 bases, with 18 bases between them. Germline V CDR1 and CDR2: SGHDT, YYEEEE. The CDR3 runs 14 residues. The CDR3 region is CASSLSSSGNEAFF. CDR3 bases: TGTGCCAGCAGTCTCTCTTCCAGCGGGAATGAAGCTTTCTTT.

V gene TRBV5-1 combines with J gene TRBJ1-2; D not resolved. Trimming cost V 0 bases and J 6 bases, with 15 bases left between them. Germline-derived CDR1 and CDR2 are SGHRS and YFSETQ. CDR3 length: 15 amino acids. This CDR3 reads CASSLAIGLLNGYTF. CDR3 in DNA: TGCGCCAGCAGCTTGGCCATCGGACTATTGAATGGCTACACCTTC. The variable domain in full, completed from reference TRBV5-1 and TRBJ1-2, reads KAGVTQTPRYLIKTRGQQVTLSCSPISGHRSVSWYQQTPGQGLQFLFEYFSETQRNKGNFPGRFSGRQFSNSRSEMNVSTLELGDSALYLCASSLAIGLLNGYTFGSGTRLTVV.

This clone was seen once. The chain employs TRBV6-2 or TRBV6-3 and TRBJ1-2; possibly TRBD1 for D (5 bases). Trimming stripped 2 bases from V and 5 bases from J, with 9 bases between. This CDR3 contains 13 residues. CDR1 and CDR2 (germline): MNHEY, SVGEGT. CDR3 in amino acids: CASSYQGRYGYTF. CDR3 coding DNA: TGTGCCAGCAGTTACCAGGGTCGATATGGCTACACCTTC.

CDR3 loop: CASSLQGTGEKLFF. The CDR3 nucleotides are TGCGCCAGCAGCTTACAGGGTACGGGTGAAAAACTGTTTTTT. The chain couples TRBV5-1 to TRBJ1-4, with D perhaps TRBD1 (6 bases). The V and J ends lost 2 bases and 7 bases respectively, with 12 bases between them. CDR3 length: 14 amino acids. Germline V gene sequence: CDR1 SGHRS, CDR2 YFSETQ.

The chain carries TRBV19 and TRBJ1-2, with TRBD1 as a possible D gene (5 bases). Germline V lookup: CDR1 LNHDA, CDR2 SQIVND (reference sequence). Between the trimmed V and J ends, which lost 3 bases and 8 bases, there was a span of 16 bases. The length of the CDR3 is 14 residues. CDR3 amino acids: CASSMGLGVGGYTF. CDR3 in DNA: TGTGCCAGTAGTATGGGACTCGGGGTAGGGGGCTACACCTTC.

Notes on this clone: The same CDR3 can be traced to other DNA sequences in this sample. The chain uses TRBV29-1 and TRBJ1-1; D might be TRBD1 (5 bases). This CDR3 is built from 13 residues. The germline V gene encodes CDR1 SQVTM and CDR2 ANQGSEA. Trimming shortened V by 1 base and J by 1 base, and 7 bases separated the two germline ends. The CDR3 spells CSVEGQGNTEAFF. The CDR3 coding sequence is TGCAGCGTTGAAGGGCAGGGGAACACTGAAGCTTTCTTT.